This T cell receptor beta chain was documented in a study of T cells in Graves' hyperthyroidism and ophthalmopathy. Study-level findings and limits: Patients with ophthalmopathy were separated from those with stable hyperthyroidism by a 13 V-J model. Blood also carried most thyroid clonotypes expanded above 0.001.

Exclusion of a patient resulted from uncontrolled infection, other autoimmune disease, pregnancy or lactation. Amplified TCR beta CDR3 regions came from RNA transcripts. An initial round of RT-PCR targeting the TCR CDR3 relied on the HTBI primer set. TCRdb called the multiplex PCR reads again in MiXCR, with one record for every CDR3 protein. The sample lists roughly 720,000 distinct CDR3 sequences, roughly 17% occurring once. Comment on this clonotype: Its antigen is undetermined.

CDR3 length: 13 residues. V shed 2 bases and J 12 bases; nucleotides not matched to a gene: 7. Material: blood. The TCR comes from a man in his forties or fifties with Graves' hyperthyroidism. The V call is TRBV12-3 or TRBV12-4, the J call TRBJ2-7; 10 nucleotides match TRBD2. Written as DNA, the CDR3 is TGTGCCAGCAGTTTAAGTGGGACTAGCGAGTTGTACTTC. Residues: CASSLSGTSELYF.